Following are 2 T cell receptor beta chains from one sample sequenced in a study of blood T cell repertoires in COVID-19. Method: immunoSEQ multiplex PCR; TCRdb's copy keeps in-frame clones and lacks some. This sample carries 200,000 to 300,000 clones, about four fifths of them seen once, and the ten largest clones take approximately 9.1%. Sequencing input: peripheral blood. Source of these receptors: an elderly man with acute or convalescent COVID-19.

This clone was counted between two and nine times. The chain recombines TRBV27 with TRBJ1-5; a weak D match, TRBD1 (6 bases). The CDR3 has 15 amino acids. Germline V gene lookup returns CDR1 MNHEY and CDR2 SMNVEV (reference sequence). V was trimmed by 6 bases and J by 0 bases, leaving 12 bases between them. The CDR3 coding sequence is TGTGCCAGCAGCTCAGGGGCTTATAGCAATCAGCCCCAGCATTTT. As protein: CASSSGAYSNQPQHF.

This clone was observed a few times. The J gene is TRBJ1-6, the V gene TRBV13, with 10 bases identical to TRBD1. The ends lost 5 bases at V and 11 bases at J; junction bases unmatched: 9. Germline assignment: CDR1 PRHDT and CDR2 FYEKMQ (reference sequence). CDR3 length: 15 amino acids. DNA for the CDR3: TGTGCCAGCAGCCCCCAGGGACAGGGGATGACACCCCTCCACTTT. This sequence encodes CASSPQGQGMTPLHF.